Listed here is a single TCR beta chain. This specimen comes from a study of response to subunit inactivated influenza vaccine. Trimming at V came to 4 bases and at J to 6 bases, leaving 11 bases not matched to a gene. The CDR3 sequence is 15 residues long. In germline, CDR1 is SGHRS, CDR2 YFSETQ. In TCRdb, the RT-PCR reads were re-called with MiXCR into one record per CDR3 protein. The sample has over 450,000 distinct CDR3 sequences, 13% seen once. Sequenced here: PBMCs from blood, sampled about 6 weeks after vaccination. The receptor's source is a man aged 45 to 65 who received an inactivated influenza vaccine. V is TRBV5-1 and J is TRBJ2-7, with 9 bases fitting TRBD1. DNA of the CDR3: TGCGCCAGCAGCCCCAACCGGGACAGGGTGGGCGAGCAGTACTTC. It is translated as CASSPNRDRVGEQYF.